This TCR beta chain was documented in a study of technical replicates of blood from a handful of donors. This CDR3 has 14 amino acids. V was shortened by 6 bases and J by 5 bases, with 14 bases between the two germline ends. Germline lookup yields CDR1 SGHTA and CDR2 FQGNSA. Sequencing used immunoSEQ multiplex PCR; TCRdb keeps in-frame clones, though not all of them. This sample has more than 50,000 clones, with approximately 90% found just once. The chain carries TRBV7-2 and TRBJ1-5; D not certain. Source material: PBMCs. This receptor was identified in a human donor in good health. Some clones in this sample may be carry-over from other donors' samples. The chain's CDR3 is CASSPRRGDQPQHF. In DNA, the CDR3 is TGTGCCAGCAGTCCTCGACGGGGTGATCAGCCCCAGCATTTT.